This T cell receptor (beta chain) came from a study of OX40 agonist ivuxolimab in advanced cancers. Study in general: Antecedent anti-PD-1, anti-PD-L1 or anti-CTLA-4 therapy was permissible, with roughly 36% having received some.

TCRdb's copy holds only in-frame clones and misses some; the assay was immunoSEQ multiplex PCR. The sample yields about 11,000 clones, roughly 80% seen once. CDR1 and CDR2 from the germline V gene are SGHDN and FVKESK. Between the trimmed V and J ends, which lost 2 bases and 6 bases, there was a span of 10 bases. This CDR3 has 13 amino acids. The chain recombines TRBV14 with TRBJ1-1; D gene ambiguous. The input for sequencing was CD4+ or CD8+ T cells sorted from blood, taken in a trial of the OX40 agonist ivuxolimab. The source is an adult with an advanced solid tumor such as melanoma, head and neck, liver or kidney cancer. The CDR3 reads CASSQMRPSEAFF. The CDR3 DNA reads TGTGCCAGCAGCCAAATGCGGCCCTCTGAAGCTTTCTTT.